Detailed here is one TCR beta chain. As yet, its antigen is unknown. The record originates from a study of shared clonotypes between healthy human individuals. Findings and caveats of the study: Among a handful of donors, roughly 5.5% of naive CD4 clonotypes were found in common.

Researchers divided each subset's genomic DNA evenly across several immunoSEQ plates. Repertoires were generated with immunoSEQ multiplex PCR, while TCRdb's copy carries only in-frame clones and drops some. Among hundreds of thousands of clones listed, around 73% were seen once. The germline V gene encodes CDR1 MNHNS and CDR2 SASEGT. The CDR3 is 13 amino acids. Between the trimmed V and J ends, which lost 4 bases and 3 bases, there was a span of 7 bases. Source material: memory CD4+ T cells sorted from blood. Specified subset: CD45RA-negative fraction. The receptor comes from a woman under 40 in good health. The chain recombines TRBV6-1 with TRBJ1-3; no reliable D call. This chain's CDR3 is CASSVVFGNTIYF. The CDR3 DNA is TGTGCCAGCAGTGTGGTGTTTGGAAACACCATATATTTT.